These 2 T cell receptor beta chains were all obtained from the same sample, sequenced in a study of T cell responses to AZD1222 COVID-19 vaccine. Libraries were prepared by immunoSEQ multiplex PCR; TCRdb keeps only in-frame clonotypes and omits some of them. The sample carries under 150,000 clones, 90% to 95% recorded once. This specimen consisted of peripheral blood, obtained on day 0 of AZD1222 vaccination. Source of these receptors: an adult in good health.

The V and J genes are TRBV5-1 and TRBJ1-6; possible D gene TRBD1, 6 bases. The CDR3 has 18 amino acids. V lost 3 bases to trimming and J lost 2 bases, with 18 bases between them. Germline lookup yields CDR1 SGHRS and CDR2 YFSETQ. CDR3: CASSYSSQGVAYNSPLHF. In nucleotides, the CDR3 is TGCGCCAGCAGCTACTCATCACAGGGTGTGGCCTATAATTCACCCCTCCACTTT.

The rearrangement links TRBV29-1 to TRBJ1-2; 9 bases align to TRBD1. This CDR3 region has 15 residues. The trim removed 4 bases at V and 7 bases at J, leaving 13 bases unmatched. Germline V gene sequence: CDR1 SQVTM, CDR2 ANQGSEA. The CDR3 region is CSVVPLGQGGSGYTF. DNA for the CDR3: TGCAGCGTTGTTCCATTGGGACAGGGAGGCTCTGGCTACACCTTC.